Included here is one T cell receptor beta chain sequence, with context. This record belongs to a study of blood T cell repertoires in COVID-19. About the research overall: Sites across the United States, Italy and Spain contributed samples from acute and convalescent COVID-19.

As processed by the authors: Reference gene primer amplification gave nucleated cell count estimates. Some clones are missing from TCRdb's copy, which holds only in-frame ones; the method was immunoSEQ multiplex PCR. That table is the source of V, J and clone size, and D and trimming were worked out from the DNA. There are 250,000 or so clones in the sample; approximately 78% occur only once, and less than 4% lies in the top ten. V lost 6 bases and J lost 1, with 7 bases in between. This CDR3 has 13 residues. Germline-derived CDR1 and CDR2 are MDHEN and SYDVKM. This receptor was obtained from a woman between 18 and 29 years old with acute or convalescent COVID-19. Sequenced: peripheral blood. The chain uses TRBV28 and TRBJ2-4, with D unclear. The CDR3 sequence: CASRLQAKNIQYF. The CDR3 DNA is TGTGCCAGCAGGTTACAGGCCAAAAACATTCAGTACTTC.